This T cell receptor beta chain stems from a study of blood T cells in healthy people across ages. Whole-study findings and limits: Long-lived and aged donors differed, with more naive CD4+ cells and higher diversity in the long-lived.

The draw of peripheral blood yielded around 10 milliliters from each donor. It was with a sample-barcoded 5' primer and a J-beta primer mix that a second PCR of roughly 7 to 12 cycles was run. TCRdb processed the 5' RACE reads anew with MiXCR; each CDR3 protein has one entry. The sample records some 370,000 distinct CDR3 sequences, about half being singletons. This CDR3 region has 13 residues. V lost 0 bases, J lost 7 bases, and 10 bases lay in between. Germline lookup yields CDR1 ENHRY and CDR2 SYGVKD. This clonotype was picked up a small number of times. The antigen is undetermined. Sample: blood. The source is a man aged 55 to 70 in good health. The chain is built from TRBV10-3 and TRBJ2-7; weak D call: TRBD2 (6 bases). The CDR3 reads CAISESRDSEQYF. The CDR3 DNA is TGTGCCATCAGTGAGTCAAGGGACTCAGAGCAGTACTTC.